This passage covers 4 T cell receptor beta chains from one sample sequenced in a study of immune evolution from preneoplasia to lung adenocarcinoma. The table came from immunoSEQ multiplex PCR; TCRdb's copy has only in-frame clones and leaves some out. The sample contains some 10,000 clones, roughly three quarters of which appear only once. The sample consisted of FFPE minimally invasive lung adenocarcinoma tissue. Receptors were obtained from a donor of 70 years or more with lung adenocarcinoma.

This clone occurred a few times. The genes are TRBV11-3 and TRBJ2-1; tentative D call: TRBD2 (5 bases). V was shortened by 1 base and J by 2 bases, with 12 bases between the two germline ends. CDR1 SGHNT and CDR2 YENEEA come from the germline V gene. The CDR3 is 16 residues long. The DNA of the CDR3 is TGTGCCAGCAGCTTAGCCCGGGGAGCGGCCTACAATGAGCAGTTCTTC. This codes for CASSLARGAAYNEQFF. Full variable domain (remainder filled in from reference TRBV11-3 and TRBJ2-1): EAGVVQSPRYKIIEKKQPVAFWCNPISGHNTLYWYLQNLGQGPELLIRYENEEAVDDSQLPKDRFSAERLKGVDSTLKIQPAELGDSAVYLCASSLARGAAYNEQFFGPGTRLTVL.

The V call is TRBV6-1, the J call TRBJ1-4; perhaps TRBD1 as D (6 bases). V was cut by 5 bases and J by 1 base, with 11 bases left in between. There are 15 residues in the CDR3. Germline-derived CDR1 and CDR2 are MNHNS and SASEGT. The CDR3 DNA follows: TGTGCCAGCAGTCTCAAGGGGGGAACTAATGAAAAACTGTTTTTT. The encoded protein is CASSLKGGTNEKLFF.

V and J are TRBV5-1 and TRBJ2-3, with a tentative D call TRBD2 (6 bases). The V end lost 1 base, the J end lost 3 bases, and 12 bases lay between the germline ends. Germline assignment: CDR1 SGHRS and CDR2 YFSETQ. The CDR3 extends over 15 amino acids. In DNA, the CDR3 is TGCGCCAGCAGCTTGACGGGAGCCGTGACAGATACGCAGTATTTT. The encoded protein is CASSLTGAVTDTQYF. Drawing the rest from reference TRBV5-1 and TRBJ2-3, the complete variable domain is KAGVTQTPRYLIKTRGQQVTLSCSPISGHRSVSWYQQTPGQGLQFLFEYFSETQRNKGNFPGRFSGRQFSNSRSEMNVSTLELGDSALYLCASSLTGAVTDTQYFGPGTRLTVL.

This chain links TRBV5-1 with TRBJ2-2; no clear D. CDR3 size: 13 residues. Germline values: CDR1 SGHRS, CDR2 YFSETQ. V was clipped by 1 base and J by 4 bases, with 5 bases between them. CDR3 sequence (DNA): TGCGCCAGCAGCTTGTCCGTCACCGGGGAGCTGTTTTTT. Translation gives CASSLSVTGELFF.